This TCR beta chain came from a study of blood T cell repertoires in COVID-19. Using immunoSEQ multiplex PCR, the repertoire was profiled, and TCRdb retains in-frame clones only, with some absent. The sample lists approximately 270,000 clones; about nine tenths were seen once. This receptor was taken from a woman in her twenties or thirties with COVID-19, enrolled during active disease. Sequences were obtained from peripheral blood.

The CDR3 spells CASSQDPHGTGIETQYF. The CDR3, as DNA: TGTGCCAGCAGCCAAGATCCACACGGGACAGGGATAGAGACCCAGTACTTC. This sequence joins TRBV4-2 and TRBJ2-5, with TRBD1 matching over 9 bases. The trim removed 0 bases at V and 4 bases at J, leaving 9 bases unmatched. Germline V gene lookup returns CDR1 LGHNA and CDR2 YNFKEQ. This CDR3 has 17 residues.